This T cell receptor (beta chain) was identified in a study of OX40 agonist ivuxolimab in advanced cancers. On this clone itself: Its antigen is not known.

Whole-study results and caveats: Antigen specificity remained undetermined for the expanded peripheral T cells. More expanded clones were found, on average, in CD8+ than in CD4+ T cells.

This CDR3 comprises 14 residues. The germline gives CDR1 SNHLY, CDR2 FYNNEI. J was trimmed by 5 bases and V by 5 bases; bases with no gene match: 8. TCRdb's table, derived via immunoSEQ multiplex PCR, lists solely in-frame clones and lacks some. Counted here are 60,000 to 85,000 clones, around 89% occurring once; the ten biggest clones make up 4%. The origin of this receptor is an adult with an advanced solid tumor such as melanoma, head and neck, liver or kidney cancer. V is TRBV2 and J is TRBJ1-2; 7 bases are shared with TRBD1. The sequencing used CD4+ or CD8+ T cells sorted from blood, collected in a trial of the OX40 agonist ivuxolimab. The CDR3 here is CASSQSTGSYGYTF. CDR3 DNA sequence: TGTGCCAGCAGTCAATCGACAGGGAGTTATGGCTACACCTTC. The complete variable domain, with remaining parts taken from reference TRBV2 and TRBJ1-2, reads EPEVTQTPSHQVTQMGQEVILRCVPISNHLYFYWYRQILGQKVEFLVSFYNNEISEKSEIFDDQFSVERPDGSNFTLKIRSTKLEDSAMYFCASSQSTGSYGYTFGSGTRLTVV.